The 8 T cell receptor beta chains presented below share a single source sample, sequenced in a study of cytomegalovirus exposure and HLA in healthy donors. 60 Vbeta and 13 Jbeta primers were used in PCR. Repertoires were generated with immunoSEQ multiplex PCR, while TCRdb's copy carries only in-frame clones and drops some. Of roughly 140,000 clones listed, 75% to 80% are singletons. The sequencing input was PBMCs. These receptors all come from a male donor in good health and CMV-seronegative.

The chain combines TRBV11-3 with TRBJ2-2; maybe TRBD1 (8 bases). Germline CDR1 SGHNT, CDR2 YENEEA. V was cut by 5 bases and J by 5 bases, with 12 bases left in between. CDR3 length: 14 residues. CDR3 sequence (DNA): TGTGCCAGCAGCCAACAGGGGGGGACCGGGGAGCTGTTTTTT. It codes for CASSQQGGTGELFF.

This CDR3 reads CASRQRESLETQYF. Here the CDR3 DNA reads TGTGCCAGCAGACAGCGGGAGTCGTTAGAGACCCAGTACTTC. The V gene is TRBV2, the J gene TRBJ2-5; 8 bases map to TRBD2. This CDR3 has 14 amino acids. V lost 6 bases, J lost 4 bases, and 7 bases stayed unmatched. Germline V gives CDR1 SNHLY, CDR2 FYNNEI.

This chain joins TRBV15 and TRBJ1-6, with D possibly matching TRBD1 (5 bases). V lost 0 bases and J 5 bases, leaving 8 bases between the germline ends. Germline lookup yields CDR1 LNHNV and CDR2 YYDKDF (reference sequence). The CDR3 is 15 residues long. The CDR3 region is CATSRDVTDNSPLHF. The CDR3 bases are TGTGCCACCAGCAGAGATGTGACAGATAATTCACCCCTCCACTTT.

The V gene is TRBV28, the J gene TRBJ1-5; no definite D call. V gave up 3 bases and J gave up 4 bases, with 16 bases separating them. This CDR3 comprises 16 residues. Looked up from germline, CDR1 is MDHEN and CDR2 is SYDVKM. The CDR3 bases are TGTGCCAGCAGTTTCCTCCTTCGGGGTTCAAATCAGCCCCAGCATTTT. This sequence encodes CASSFLLRGSNQPQHF.

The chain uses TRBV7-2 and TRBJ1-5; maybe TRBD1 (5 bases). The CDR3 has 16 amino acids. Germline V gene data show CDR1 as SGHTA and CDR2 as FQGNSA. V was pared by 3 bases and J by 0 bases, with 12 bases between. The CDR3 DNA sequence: TGTGCCAGCAGCTTCGGCCAGGGCCATAGCAATCAGCCCCAGCATTTT. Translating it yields CASSFGQGHSNQPQHF.

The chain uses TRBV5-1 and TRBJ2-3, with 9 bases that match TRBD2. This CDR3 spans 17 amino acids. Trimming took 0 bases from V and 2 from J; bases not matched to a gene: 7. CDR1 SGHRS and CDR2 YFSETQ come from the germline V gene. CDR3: CASSLGPERGDTDTQYF. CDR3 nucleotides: TGCGCCAGCAGCTTGGGCCCCGAGCGGGGGGACACAGATACGCAGTATTTT.

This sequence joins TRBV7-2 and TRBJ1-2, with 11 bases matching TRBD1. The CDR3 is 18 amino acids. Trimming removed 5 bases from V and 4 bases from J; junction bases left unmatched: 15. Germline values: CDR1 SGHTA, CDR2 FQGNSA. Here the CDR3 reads CASSPRVGQGARGYGYTF. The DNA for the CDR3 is TGTGCCAGCAGCCCCCGCGTCGGACAGGGGGCGCGTGGCTATGGCTACACCTTC.

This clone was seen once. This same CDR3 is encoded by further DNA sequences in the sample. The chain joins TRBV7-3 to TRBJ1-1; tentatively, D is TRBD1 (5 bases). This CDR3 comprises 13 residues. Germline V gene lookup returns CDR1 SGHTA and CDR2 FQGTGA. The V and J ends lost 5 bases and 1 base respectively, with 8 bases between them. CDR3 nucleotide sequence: TGTGCCAGCAGCGCTCAGGGGAACACTGAAGCTTTCTTT. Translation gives CASSAQGNTEAFF.